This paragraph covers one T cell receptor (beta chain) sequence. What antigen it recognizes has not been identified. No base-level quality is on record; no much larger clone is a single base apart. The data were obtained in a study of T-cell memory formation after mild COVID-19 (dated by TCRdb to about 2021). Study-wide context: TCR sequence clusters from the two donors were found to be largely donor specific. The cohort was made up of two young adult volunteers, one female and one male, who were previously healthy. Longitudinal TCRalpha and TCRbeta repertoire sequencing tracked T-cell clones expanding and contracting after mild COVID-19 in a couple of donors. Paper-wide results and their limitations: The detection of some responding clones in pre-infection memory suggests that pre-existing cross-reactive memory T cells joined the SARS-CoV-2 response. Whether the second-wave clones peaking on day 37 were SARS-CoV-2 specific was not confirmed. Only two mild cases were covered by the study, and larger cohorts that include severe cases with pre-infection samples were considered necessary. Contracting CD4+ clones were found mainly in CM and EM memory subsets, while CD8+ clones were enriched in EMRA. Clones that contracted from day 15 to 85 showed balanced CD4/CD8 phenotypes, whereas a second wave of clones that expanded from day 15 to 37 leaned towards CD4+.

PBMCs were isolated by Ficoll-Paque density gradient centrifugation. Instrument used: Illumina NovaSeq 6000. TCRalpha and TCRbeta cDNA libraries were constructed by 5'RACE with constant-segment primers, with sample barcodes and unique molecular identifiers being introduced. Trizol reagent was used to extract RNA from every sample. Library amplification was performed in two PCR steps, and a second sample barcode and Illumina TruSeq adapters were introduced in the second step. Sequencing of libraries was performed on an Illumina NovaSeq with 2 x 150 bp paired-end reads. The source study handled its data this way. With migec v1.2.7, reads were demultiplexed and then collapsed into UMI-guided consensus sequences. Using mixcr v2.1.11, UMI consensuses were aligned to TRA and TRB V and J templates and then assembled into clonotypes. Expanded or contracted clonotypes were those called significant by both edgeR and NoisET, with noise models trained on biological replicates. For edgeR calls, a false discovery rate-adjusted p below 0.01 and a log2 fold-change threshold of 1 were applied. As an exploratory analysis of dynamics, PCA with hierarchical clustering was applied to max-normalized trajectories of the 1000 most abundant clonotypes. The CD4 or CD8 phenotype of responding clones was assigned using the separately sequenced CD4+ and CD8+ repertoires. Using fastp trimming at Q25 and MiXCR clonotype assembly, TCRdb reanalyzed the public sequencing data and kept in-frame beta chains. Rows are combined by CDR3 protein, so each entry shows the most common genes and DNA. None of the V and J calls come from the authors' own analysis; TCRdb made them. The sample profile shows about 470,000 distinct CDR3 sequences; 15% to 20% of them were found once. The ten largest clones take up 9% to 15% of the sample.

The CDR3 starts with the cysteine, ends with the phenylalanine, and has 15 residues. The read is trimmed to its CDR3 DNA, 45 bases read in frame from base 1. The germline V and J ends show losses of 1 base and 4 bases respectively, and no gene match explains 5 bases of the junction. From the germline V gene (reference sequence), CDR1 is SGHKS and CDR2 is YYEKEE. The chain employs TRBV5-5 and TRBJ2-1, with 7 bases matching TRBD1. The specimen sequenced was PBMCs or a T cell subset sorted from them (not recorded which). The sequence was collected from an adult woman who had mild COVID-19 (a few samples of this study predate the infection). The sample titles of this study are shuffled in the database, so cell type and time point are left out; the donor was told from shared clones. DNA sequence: TGTGCCAGCAGCTTGATGGACAGGCCGTACAATGAGCAGTTCTTC. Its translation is CASSLMDRPYNEQFF.